This T cell receptor beta chain comes out of a study of T cells in Graves' hyperthyroidism and ophthalmopathy. This clonotype was counted only a few times. Its target is unknown. Study conclusions and caveats: Ophthalmopathy, as predicted by the model, came a median approximately 6.5 months after the prediction.

Trimming took 2 bases from V and 8 from J, leaving 12 bases between them. The CDR3 spans 13 residues. CDR1 and CDR2 from the germline V gene are MNHEY and SVGAGI. TCR beta CDR3 region amplification was performed from RNA transcripts. Primed by the HTBI set, a first-round RT-PCR was run on the TCR CDR3. TCRdb redid the calling of the multiplex PCR reads with MiXCR, one entry per CDR3 protein. The table shows roughly 500,000 distinct CDR3 sequences, with 40% to 55% occurring only once. This clonotype was obtained from an adult woman with Graves' disease, either hyperthyroidism or ophthalmopathy (not recorded which). The sequencing input was peripheral blood or thyroid tissue (not recorded which). This chain links TRBV6-5 with TRBJ1-2, with D uncertain. The CDR3 DNA is TGTGCCAGCAGTTACGTCGGACTAGCGGGCTACACCTTC. Translating it yields CASSYVGLAGYTF.